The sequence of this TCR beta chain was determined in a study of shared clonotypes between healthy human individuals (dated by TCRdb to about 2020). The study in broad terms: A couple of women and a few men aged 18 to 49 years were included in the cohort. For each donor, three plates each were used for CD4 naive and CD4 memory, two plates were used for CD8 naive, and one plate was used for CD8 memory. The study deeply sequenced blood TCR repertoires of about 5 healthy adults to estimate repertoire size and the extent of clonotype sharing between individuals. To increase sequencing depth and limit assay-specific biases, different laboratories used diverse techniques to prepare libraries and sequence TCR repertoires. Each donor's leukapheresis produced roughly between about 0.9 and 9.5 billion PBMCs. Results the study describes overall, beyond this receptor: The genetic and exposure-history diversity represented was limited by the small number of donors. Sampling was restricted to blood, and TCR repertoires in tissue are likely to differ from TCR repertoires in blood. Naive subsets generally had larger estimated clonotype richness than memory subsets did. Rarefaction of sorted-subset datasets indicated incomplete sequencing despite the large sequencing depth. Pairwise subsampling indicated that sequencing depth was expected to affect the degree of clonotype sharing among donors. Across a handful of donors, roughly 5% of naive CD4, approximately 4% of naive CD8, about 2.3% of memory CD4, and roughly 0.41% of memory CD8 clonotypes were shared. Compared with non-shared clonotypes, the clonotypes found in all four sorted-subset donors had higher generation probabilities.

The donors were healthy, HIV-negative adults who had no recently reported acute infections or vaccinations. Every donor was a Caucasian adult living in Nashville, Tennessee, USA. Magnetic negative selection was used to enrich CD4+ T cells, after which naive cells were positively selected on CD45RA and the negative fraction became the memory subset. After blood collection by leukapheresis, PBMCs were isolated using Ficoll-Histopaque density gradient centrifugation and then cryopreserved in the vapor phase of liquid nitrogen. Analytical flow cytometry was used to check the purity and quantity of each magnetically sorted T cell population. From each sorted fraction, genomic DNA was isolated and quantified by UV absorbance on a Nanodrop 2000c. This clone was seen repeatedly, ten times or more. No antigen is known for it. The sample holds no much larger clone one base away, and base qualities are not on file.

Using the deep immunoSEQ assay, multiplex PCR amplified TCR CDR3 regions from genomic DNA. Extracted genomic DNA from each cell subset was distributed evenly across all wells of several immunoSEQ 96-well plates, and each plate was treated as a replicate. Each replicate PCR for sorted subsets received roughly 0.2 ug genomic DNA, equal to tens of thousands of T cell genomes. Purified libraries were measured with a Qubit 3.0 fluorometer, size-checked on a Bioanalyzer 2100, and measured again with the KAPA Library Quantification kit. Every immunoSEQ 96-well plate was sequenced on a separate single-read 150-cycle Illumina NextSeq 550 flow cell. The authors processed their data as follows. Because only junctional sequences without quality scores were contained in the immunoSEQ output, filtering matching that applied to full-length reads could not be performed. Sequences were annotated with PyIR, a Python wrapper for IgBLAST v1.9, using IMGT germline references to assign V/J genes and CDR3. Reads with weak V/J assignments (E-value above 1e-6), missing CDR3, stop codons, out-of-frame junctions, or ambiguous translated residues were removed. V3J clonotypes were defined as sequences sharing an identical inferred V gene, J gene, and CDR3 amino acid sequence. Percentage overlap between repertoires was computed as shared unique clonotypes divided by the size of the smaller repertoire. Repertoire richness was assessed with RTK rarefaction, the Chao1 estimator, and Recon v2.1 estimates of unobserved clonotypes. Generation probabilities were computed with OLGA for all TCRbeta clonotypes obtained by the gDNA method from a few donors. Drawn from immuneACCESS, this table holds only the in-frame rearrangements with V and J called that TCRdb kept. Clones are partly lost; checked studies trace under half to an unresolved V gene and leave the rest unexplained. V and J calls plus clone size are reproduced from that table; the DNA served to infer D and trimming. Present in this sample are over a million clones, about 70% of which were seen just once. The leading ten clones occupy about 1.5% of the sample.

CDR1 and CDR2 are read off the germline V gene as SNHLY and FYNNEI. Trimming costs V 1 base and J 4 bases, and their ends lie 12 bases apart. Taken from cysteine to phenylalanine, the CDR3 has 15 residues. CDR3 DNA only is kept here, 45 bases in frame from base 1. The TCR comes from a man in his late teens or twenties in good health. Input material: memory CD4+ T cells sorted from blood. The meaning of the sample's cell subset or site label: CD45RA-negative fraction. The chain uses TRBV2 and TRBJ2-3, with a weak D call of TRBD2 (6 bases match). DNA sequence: TGTGCCAGCAGTGAAGATCGGGGGTTTGCAGATACGCAGTATTTT. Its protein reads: CASSEDRGFADTQYF.